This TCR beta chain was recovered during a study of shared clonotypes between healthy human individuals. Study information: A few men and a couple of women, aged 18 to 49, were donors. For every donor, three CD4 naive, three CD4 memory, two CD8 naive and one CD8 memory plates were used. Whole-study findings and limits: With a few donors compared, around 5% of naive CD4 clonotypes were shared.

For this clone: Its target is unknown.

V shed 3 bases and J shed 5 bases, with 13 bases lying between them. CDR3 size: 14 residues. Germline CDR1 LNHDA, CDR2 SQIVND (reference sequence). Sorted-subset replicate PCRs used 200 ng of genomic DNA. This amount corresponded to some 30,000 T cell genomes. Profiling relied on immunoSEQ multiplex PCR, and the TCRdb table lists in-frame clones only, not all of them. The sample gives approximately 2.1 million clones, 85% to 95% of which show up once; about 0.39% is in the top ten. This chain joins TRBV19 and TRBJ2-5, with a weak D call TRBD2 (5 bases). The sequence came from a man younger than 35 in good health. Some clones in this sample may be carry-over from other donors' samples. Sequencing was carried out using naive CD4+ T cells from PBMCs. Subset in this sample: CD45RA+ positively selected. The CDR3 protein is CASSIAGLGETQYF. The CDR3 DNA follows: TGTGCCAGTAGTATTGCGGGCCTGGGGGAGACCCAGTACTTC.